The 3 T cell receptor beta chains presented below share a single source sample, sequenced in a study of T-cell reconstitution after alpha-beta-depleted transplantation in children (dated by TCRdb to the mid-2010s). The treatment or condition label, as the study defines it: allogeneic hematopoietic cell transplantation with graft depleted of TCRalphabeta T cells and CD19 B cells. Library creation used PCR. For sequencing, an Illumina HiSeq 2500 was employed. TCR library preparation used molecular barcoding, with unique molecular identifiers applied to normalize quantification of the TCRbeta repertoire. Clones were called with MiXCR by TCRdb after fastp trimmed the public reads at Q25, and only in-frame beta chains were retained. For every CDR3 protein sequence, its rows merge into one entry that carries the most common genes and DNA. The sample contains 500,000 to 600,000 distinct CDR3 sequences, over 20% of them found a single time. Clones ranked in the top ten supply under 45% of the sample.

The sequencing used PBMCs, collected before TCRalphabeta/CD19-depleted stem cell transplant. These receptors all come from a boy in the first two years of life with Wiskott-Aldrich syndrome, due to receive a stem cell transplant.

The CDR3 DNA reads TGTGCCAGCAGCTTAGTGGGCGCTAGCGGGAGGGCCAATGAGCAGTTCTTC. Protein: CASSLVGASGRANEQFF. The chain uses TRBV11-2 and TRBJ2-1; 12 positions agree with TRBD2. Looked up from germline, CDR1 is SGHAT and CDR2 is FQNNGV. The CDR3 is 17 residues long. The V segment lost 1 base and the J segment 6 bases; nucleotides outside the gene matches: 7.

This clonotype showed up just a few times. This sequence joins TRBV12-3 or TRBV12-4 and TRBJ2-7; 12 nucleotides align to TRBD2. This CDR3 spans 17 amino acids. V trimming: 6 bases; J trimming: 0 bases; junction bases outside the gene matches: 9. CDR3 sequence (DNA): TGTGCCAGCAGCCGAGGACTAGCGGGGCCCTTCTCCTACGAGCAGTACTTC. Protein sequence: CASSRGLAGPFSYEQYF.

V and J are TRBV4-2 and TRBJ1-4; maybe TRBD1 (6 bases). The CDR3 extends over 16 amino acids. Trimming shortened V by 0 bases and J by 6 bases, and 14 bases separated the two germline ends. Germline assignment: CDR1 LGHNA and CDR2 YNFKEQ. The CDR3 nucleotides are TGTGCCAGCAGCCAAGAGGGGGCAGGGGAGGATGAAAAACTGTTTTTT. This codes for CASSQEGAGEDEKLFF.